Below, 25 T cell receptor beta chains from the same sample are listed, as sequenced in a study of Ad26.COV2.S vaccination and SARS-CoV-2 variants. Profiling relied on immunoSEQ multiplex PCR, and the TCRdb table lists in-frame clones only, not all of them. This sample has a few hundred thousand clones, with about four fifths found just once. Treatment given: some 19 received Ad26.COV2.S at low or high dose, single or two shots; about five received placebo; per-sample allocation not given. All samples were drawn on day 63, counting from the first vaccine or placebo injection. The sequenced sample was peripheral blood, obtained in a trial of Ad26.COV2.S vaccine versus placebo. These receptors originate from a person aged 18-60 years who received the Ad26.COV2.S COVID-19 vaccine or a placebo.

The chain carries TRBV6-2 or TRBV6-3 and TRBJ1-5; D is unclear. CDR3 length equals 14 residues. V lost 2 bases and J 4 bases, leaving 9 bases between the germline ends. Germline V lookup: CDR1 MNHEY, CDR2 SVGEGT. CDR3 sequence reads: CASSYSWGNQPQHF. CDR3 DNA sequence: TGTGCCAGCAGTTACAGCTGGGGTAATCAGCCCCAGCATTTT.

This chain joins TRBV7-2 and TRBJ1-2; unclear D gene. V dropped 5 bases and J dropped 5 bases, with 12 bases sitting between them. There are 13 residues in the CDR3. Germline loops: CDR1 SGHTA, CDR2 FQGNSA. CDR3 sequence reads: CASSPREEYGYTF. In DNA, the CDR3 is TGTGCCAGCAGCCCTCGGGAAGAATATGGCTACACCTTC.

V usage is TRBV5-6 and J usage is TRBJ2-7, with D perhaps TRBD1 or TRBD2 (5 bases each). V lost 3 bases and J lost 0, with 13 bases in between. The CDR3 consists of 15 residues. Germline assignment: CDR1 SGHDT and CDR2 YYEEEE. The CDR3 loop reads CASSYGTPLSYEQYF. The CDR3 nucleotides read TGTGCCAGCAGCTACGGGACCCCCCTCTCCTACGAGCAGTACTTC.

The chain combines TRBV5-4 with TRBJ1-3; maybe TRBD1 (5 bases). V shed 1 base and J shed 0 bases, with 8 bases lying between them. The V gene's germline CDR1 is SGHNT and CDR2 YYREEE (reference sequence). The CDR3 is 15 residues long. The CDR3 reads CASSLKGDSGNTIYF. CDR3 nucleotides: TGTGCCAGCAGCTTGAAAGGGGACTCTGGAAACACCATATATTTT.

The chain uses TRBV6-6 and TRBJ2-5, with a tentative D call TRBD1 (6 bases). Looked up from germline, CDR1 is MNHNY and CDR2 is SVGAGI (reference sequence). The CDR3 contains 12 residues. Trimming took off 7 bases at V and 4 bases at J, with 10 bases between the two ends. CDR3 region: CASNGGGETQYF. The CDR3 nucleotides read TGTGCCAGCAATGGGGGCGGAGAGACCCAGTACTTC.

This chain connects TRBV4-1 to TRBJ1-1; D is possibly TRBD1 (5 bases). The CDR3 contains 14 residues. Germline V gene data show CDR1 as MGHRA and CDR2 as YSYEKL. The germline V and J ends were trimmed by 4 bases and 3 bases, with 12 bases remaining between them. CDR3 DNA: TGCGCCAGCAGCCGAGGGGAAAGAGACACTGAAGCTTTCTTT. Protein product: CASSRGERDTEAFF.

Worth noting for this clone: The identical CDR3 is also encoded by other nucleotide sequences in the sample. The chain joins TRBV5-4 to TRBJ1-1; tentatively, D is TRBD1 (5 bases). This CDR3 spans 14 amino acids. Trimming stripped 4 bases from V and 1 base from J, with 11 bases between. Germline CDR1 reads SGHNT; CDR2 reads YYREEE (reference sequence). The DNA for the CDR3 is TGTGCCAGCAGCCGGGGAAGGGGGAACACTGAAGCTTTCTTT. This translates into CASSRGRGNTEAFF.

The V call is TRBV6-6, the J call TRBJ2-1; the match to TRBD2 covers 13 bases. In germline, CDR1 is MNHNY, CDR2 SVGAGI (reference sequence). V gave up 5 bases and J gave up 2 bases; unmatched junction bases: 3. This CDR3 comprises 16 residues. The CDR3 DNA sequence: TGTGCCAGCAGTCTTGGACTAGCGGGGGCCTACAATGAGCAGTTCTTC. As protein: CASSLGLAGAYNEQFF.

The rearrangement joins TRBV11-2 to TRBJ2-7; 9 bases are shared with TRBD1. V lost 5 bases and J lost 5; bases outside the gene matches: 10. Per the germline V gene, CDR1 is SGHAT and CDR2 is FQNNGV. The CDR3 totals 15 residues. CDR3 sequence reads: CASSIRIQGAHEQYF. The DNA of the CDR3 is TGTGCCAGCAGCATAAGAATACAGGGGGCCCACGAGCAGTACTTC.

The rearrangement uses TRBV10-3 and TRBJ1-3; D is uncertain. The CDR3 is made up of 14 amino acids. V was trimmed by 10 bases and J by 4 bases, leaving 17 bases between them. The germline V gene encodes CDR1 ENHRY and CDR2 SYGVKD. CDR3 nucleotides: TGTGCCACCCTTAACCAAGCCGGGGGAAACACCATATATTTT. Protein: CATLNQAGGNTIYF.

The chain couples TRBV19 to TRBJ2-6; TRBD1 might be the D (5 bases). Trimming left V 0 bases short and J 2 bases short, with 11 bases between. Germline CDR1 LNHDA, CDR2 SQIVND (reference sequence). This CDR3 region has 17 residues. The CDR3 DNA reads TGTGCCAGTAGTATAGACCAAGACAGCGCTGGGGCCAACGTCCTGACTTTC. Translated, it gives CASSIDQDSAGANVLTF.

Written as DNA, the CDR3 is TGTGCCAGCAGTGATTGGCCGGGAAACACTGAAGCTTTCTTT. It encodes CASSDWPGNTEAFF. The rearrangement links TRBV2 to TRBJ1-1; D is ambiguous. The ends were cut back, 3 bases at V and 2 bases at J, with 10 bases in the middle. Looked up from germline, CDR1 is SNHLY and CDR2 is FYNNEI. This CDR3 comprises 14 residues.

The table lists this clone with a count of one. The rearrangement uses TRBV7-3 and TRBJ1-2; no reliable D call. Trimming took off 5 bases at V and 8 bases at J, with 15 bases between the two ends. The CDR3 contains 13 residues. In germline, CDR1 is SGHTA, CDR2 FQGTGA. The CDR3 reads CASSRDYREGYTF. The CDR3, as DNA: TGTGCCAGCAGCCGGGATTACCGAGAGGGCTACACCTTC.

This chain connects TRBV3-1 (or the pseudogene TRBV3-2) to TRBJ1-6, with 9 bases that match TRBD1. The V gene's germline CDR1 is LGHDT and CDR2 YNNKEL (reference sequence). The CDR3 length is 15 residues. V dropped 4 bases and J dropped 7; count of bases not matched to a gene: 5. CDR3 loop: CASSLRDRENSPLHF. CDR3 DNA sequence: TGTGCCAGCAGCCTCCGGGACAGGGAGAATTCACCCCTCCACTTT.

This clone has a handful of counts. The chain is built from TRBV7-9 and TRBJ1-6; 7 bases agree with TRBD1. J was trimmed by 9 bases and V by 11 bases; bases with no gene match: 13. Germline assignment: CDR1 SEHNR and CDR2 FQNEAQ (reference sequence). The CDR3 is 14 amino acids. The CDR3, as DNA: TGTGCCGGCGCAGAGGGACAGTCAGGTTCACCCCTCCACTTT. Residues: CAGAEGQSGSPLHF.

V usage is TRBV5-1 and J usage is TRBJ2-1; 8 bases agree with TRBD2. V shed 7 bases, J shed 0 bases, and the junction held 3 bases outside the gene matches. Germline V gives CDR1 SGHRS, CDR2 YFSETQ. This CDR3 region has 14 residues. The DNA of the CDR3 is TGCGCCAGCTGTAGCGGGGACTCCTACAATGAGCAGTTCTTC. It codes for CASCSGDSYNEQFF.

The chain couples TRBV9 to TRBJ2-7; 7 bases line up with TRBD1. Trimming took 4 bases from V and 5 from J; bases not matched to a gene: 9. Germline V gives CDR1 SGDLS, CDR2 YYNGEE. The CDR3 has 14 residues. The CDR3 loop reads CASSPSLDRHEQYF. CDR3 DNA: TGTGCCAGCAGCCCCTCCCTGGACAGGCACGAGCAGTACTTC. The whole variable domain, remainder taken from reference TRBV9 and TRBJ2-7, is DSGVTQTPKHLITATGQRVTLRCSPRSGDLSVYWYQQSLDQGLQFLIQYYNGEERAKGNILERFSAQQFPDLHSELNLSSLELGDSALYFCASSPSLDRHEQYFGPGTRLTVT.

DNA for the CDR3: TGTGCCAGCAGCGTAGACCAGGGATTGACGTCGGCCTACACCTTC. Amino acid sequence: CASSVDQGLTSAYTF. The rearrangement joins TRBV9 to TRBJ1-2, with D possibly being TRBD1 (5 bases). Germline CDR1 reads SGDLS; CDR2 reads YYNGEE. This CDR3 has 15 residues. Deletions cut 0 bases from V and 10 bases from J, with 19 bases between.

The chain carries TRBV6-1 and TRBJ1-1; D ambiguous. V lost 2 bases and J lost 4, with 11 bases in between. Germline loops: CDR1 MNHNS, CDR2 SASEGT. There are 14 residues in the CDR3. The CDR3 here is CASSESWDGTEAFF. CDR3 DNA: TGTGCCAGCAGTGAATCTTGGGATGGCACTGAAGCTTTCTTT.

The genes are TRBV6-1 and TRBJ1-6; D is undetermined. The CDR3 spans 14 residues. V was pared by 0 bases and J by 6 bases, with 6 bases between. Germline V gene sequence: CDR1 MNHNS, CDR2 SASEGT. CDR3 protein: CASSEARVNSPLHF. DNA of the CDR3: TGTGCCAGCAGTGAAGCGCGTGTTAATTCACCCCTCCACTTT.

The chain combines TRBV19 with TRBJ2-7, with 8 bases aligning to TRBD1. CDR1 LNHDA and CDR2 SQIVND come from the germline V gene (reference sequence). Trimming at V came to 10 bases and at J to 3 bases, leaving 5 bases not matched to a gene. The CDR3 spans 12 residues. The CDR3 region is CATRDRHYEQYF. CDR3 nucleotide sequence: TGTGCCACCAGGGACAGGCACTACGAGCAGTACTTC.

The V gene is TRBV2, the J gene TRBJ2-2, with D possibly matching TRBD2 (5 bases). Germline CDR1 SNHLY, CDR2 FYNNEI. CDR3 size: 16 residues. V shed 7 bases and J shed 2 bases, with 17 bases lying between them. CDR3: CASTPRVTRNTGELFF. CDR3 DNA: TGTGCCAGCACTCCGCGGGTGACGAGAAACACCGGGGAGCTGTTTTTT.

The CDR3 DNA is TGTGCCAGCAGGATAGGACTAGCGGGGGGGCGAACCGGGGAGCTGTTTTTT. This gives the protein CASRIGLAGGRTGELFF. J is TRBJ2-2 and V is TRBV27; TRBD2 aligns across 15 bases. V gave up 6 bases and J gave up 5 bases; unmatched junction bases: 7. Germline loops: CDR1 MNHEY, CDR2 SMNVEV (reference sequence). The CDR3 loop spans 17 amino acids.

This rearrangement joins TRBV5-1 to TRBJ2-3; 7 positions agree with TRBD1. The trim removed 4 bases at V and 5 bases at J, leaving 7 bases unmatched. The CDR3 extends over 14 amino acids. Germline assignment: CDR1 SGHRS and CDR2 YFSETQ. This CDR3 is CASSVTGSQDTQYF. DNA of the CDR3: TGCGCCAGCAGCGTGACAGGGTCACAAGATACGCAGTATTTT.

The gene calls are TRBV6-6 and TRBJ2-5, with a weak D call TRBD1 (5 bases). Germline V lookup: CDR1 MNHNY, CDR2 SVGAGI (reference sequence). V was pared by 8 bases and J by 3 bases, with 16 bases between. The CDR3 loop spans 14 amino acids. CDR3: CASGKQGEEETQYF. The CDR3 DNA is TGTGCCAGCGGAAAGCAGGGCGAGGAAGAGACCCAGTACTTC.